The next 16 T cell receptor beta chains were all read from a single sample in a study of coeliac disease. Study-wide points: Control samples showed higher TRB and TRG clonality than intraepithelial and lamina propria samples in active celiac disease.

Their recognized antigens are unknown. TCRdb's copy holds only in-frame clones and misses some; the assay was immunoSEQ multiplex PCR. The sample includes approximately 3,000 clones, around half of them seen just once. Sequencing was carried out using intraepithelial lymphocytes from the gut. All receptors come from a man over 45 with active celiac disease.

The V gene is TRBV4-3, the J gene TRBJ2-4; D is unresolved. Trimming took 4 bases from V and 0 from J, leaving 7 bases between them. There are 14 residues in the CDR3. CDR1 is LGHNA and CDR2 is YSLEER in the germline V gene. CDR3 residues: CASSPRLAKNIQYF. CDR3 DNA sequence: TGCGCCAGCAGCCCCCGGTTAGCCAAAAACATTCAGTACTTC.

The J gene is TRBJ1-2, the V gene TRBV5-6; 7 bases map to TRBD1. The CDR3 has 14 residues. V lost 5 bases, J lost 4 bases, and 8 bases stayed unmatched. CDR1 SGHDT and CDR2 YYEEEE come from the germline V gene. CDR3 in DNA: TGTGCCAGCAGGGAAACAGGGGCCGCCTATGGCTACACCTTC. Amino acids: CASRETGAAYGYTF.

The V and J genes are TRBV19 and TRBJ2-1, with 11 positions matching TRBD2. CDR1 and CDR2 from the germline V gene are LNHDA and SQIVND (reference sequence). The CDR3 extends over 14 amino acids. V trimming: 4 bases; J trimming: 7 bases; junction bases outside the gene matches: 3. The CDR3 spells CASSTSGGLNEQFF. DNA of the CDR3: TGTGCCAGTAGTACTAGCGGGGGGCTTAATGAGCAGTTCTTC.

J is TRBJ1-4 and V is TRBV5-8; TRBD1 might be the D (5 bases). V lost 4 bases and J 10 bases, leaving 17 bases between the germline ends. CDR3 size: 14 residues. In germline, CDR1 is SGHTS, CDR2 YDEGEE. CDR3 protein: CASSHPRGRGKLFF. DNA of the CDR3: TGTGCCAGCAGCCACCCTCGGGGGAGGGGAAAACTGTTTTTT. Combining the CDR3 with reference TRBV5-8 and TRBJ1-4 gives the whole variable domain EAGVTQSPTHLIKTRGQQATLRCSPISGHTSVYWYQQALGLGLQFLLWYDEGEERNRGNFPPRFSGRQFPNYSSELNVNALELEDSALYLCASSHPRGRGKLFFGSGTQLSVL.

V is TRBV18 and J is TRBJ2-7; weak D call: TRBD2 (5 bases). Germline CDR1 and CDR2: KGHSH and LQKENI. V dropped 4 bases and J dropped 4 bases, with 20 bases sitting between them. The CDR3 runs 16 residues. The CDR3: CASSRGLGSSGYEQYV. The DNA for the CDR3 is TGTGCCAGCTCACGCGGCCTAGGTTCTTCGGGATACGAGCAGTACGTC.

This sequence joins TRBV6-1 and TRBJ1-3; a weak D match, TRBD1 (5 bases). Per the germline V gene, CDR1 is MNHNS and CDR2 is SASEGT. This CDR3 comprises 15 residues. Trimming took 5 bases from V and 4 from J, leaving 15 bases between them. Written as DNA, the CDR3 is TGTGCCAGCAGTCTACAGGTTGGAACCGGAAACACCATATATTTT. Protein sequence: CASSLQVGTGNTIYF.

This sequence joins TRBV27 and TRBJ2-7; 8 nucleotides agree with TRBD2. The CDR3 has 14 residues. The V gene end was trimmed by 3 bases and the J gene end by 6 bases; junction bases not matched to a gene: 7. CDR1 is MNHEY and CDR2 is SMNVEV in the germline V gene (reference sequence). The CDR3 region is CASSLAGGRSEQYF. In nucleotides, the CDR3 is TGTGCCAGCAGTTTGGCGGGGGGCCGGTCCGAGCAGTACTTC.

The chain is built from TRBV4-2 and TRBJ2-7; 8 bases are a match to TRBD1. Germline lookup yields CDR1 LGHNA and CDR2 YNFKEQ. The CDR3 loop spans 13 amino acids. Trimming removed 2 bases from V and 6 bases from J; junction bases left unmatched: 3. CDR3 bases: TGTGCCAGCAGCCAAAGGACAGGGTCCGAGCAGTACGTC. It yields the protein CASSQRTGSEQYV.

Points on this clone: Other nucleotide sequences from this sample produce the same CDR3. The DNA of the CDR3 is TGTGCCAGCAGCGCGACTAGCGCTCGCACAGATACGCAGTATTTT. Protein product: CASSATSARTDTQYF. The chain joins TRBV9 to TRBJ2-3; 8 nucleotides match TRBD2. This CDR3 contains 15 residues. V lost 3 bases and J lost 1; bases outside the gene matches: 4. Germline CDR1 and CDR2: SGDLS and YYNGEE. Full variable domain (missing parts from reference TRBV9 and TRBJ2-3): DSGVTQTPKHLITATGQRVTLRCSPRSGDLSVYWYQQSLDQGLQFLIQYYNGEERAKGNILERFSAQQFPDLHSELNLSSLELGDSALYFCASSATSARTDTQYFGPGTRLTVL.

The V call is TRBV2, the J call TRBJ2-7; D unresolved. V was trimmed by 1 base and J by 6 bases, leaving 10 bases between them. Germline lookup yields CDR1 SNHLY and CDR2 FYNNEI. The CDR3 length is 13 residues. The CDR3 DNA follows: TGTGCCAGCAGTGAAGGACTGTTGGTCGAGCAGTACTTC. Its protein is CASSEGLLVEQYF.

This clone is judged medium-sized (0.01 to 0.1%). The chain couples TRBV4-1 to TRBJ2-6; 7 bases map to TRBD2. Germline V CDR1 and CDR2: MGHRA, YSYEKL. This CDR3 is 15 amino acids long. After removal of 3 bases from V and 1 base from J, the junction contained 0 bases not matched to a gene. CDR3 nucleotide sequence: TGCGCCAGCAGCCAGCGGGAGTCTGGGGCCAACGTCCTGACTTTC. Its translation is CASSQRESGANVLTF.

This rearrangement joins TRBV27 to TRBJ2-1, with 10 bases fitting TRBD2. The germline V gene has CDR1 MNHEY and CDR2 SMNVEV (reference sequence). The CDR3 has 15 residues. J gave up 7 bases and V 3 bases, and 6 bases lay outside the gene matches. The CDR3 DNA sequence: TGTGCCAGCAGTTTGGGGCTAGCGGGAGTTAATGAGCAGTTCTTC. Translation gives CASSLGLAGVNEQFF.

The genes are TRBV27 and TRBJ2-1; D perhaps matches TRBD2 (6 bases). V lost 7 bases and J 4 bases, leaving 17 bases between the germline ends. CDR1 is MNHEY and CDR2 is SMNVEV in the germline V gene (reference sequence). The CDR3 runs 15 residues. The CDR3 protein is CASIQTGVGYNEQFF. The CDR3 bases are TGTGCCAGCATCCAAACGGGAGTAGGTTACAATGAGCAGTTCTTC.

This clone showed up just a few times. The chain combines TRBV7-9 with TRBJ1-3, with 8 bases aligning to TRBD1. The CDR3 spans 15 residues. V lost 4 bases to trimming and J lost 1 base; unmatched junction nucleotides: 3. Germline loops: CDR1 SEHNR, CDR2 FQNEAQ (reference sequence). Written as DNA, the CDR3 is TGTGCCAGCAGCTCGACAGGGGTGTCTGGAAACACCATATATTTT. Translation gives CASSSTGVSGNTIYF.

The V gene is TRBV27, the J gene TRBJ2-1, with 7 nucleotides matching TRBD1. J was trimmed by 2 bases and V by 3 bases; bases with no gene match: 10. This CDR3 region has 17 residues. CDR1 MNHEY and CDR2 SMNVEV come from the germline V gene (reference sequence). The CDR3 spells CASSFFLTGNPYNEQFF. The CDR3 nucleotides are TGTGCCAGCAGTTTTTTCTTGACAGGGAATCCCTACAATGAGCAGTTCTTC.

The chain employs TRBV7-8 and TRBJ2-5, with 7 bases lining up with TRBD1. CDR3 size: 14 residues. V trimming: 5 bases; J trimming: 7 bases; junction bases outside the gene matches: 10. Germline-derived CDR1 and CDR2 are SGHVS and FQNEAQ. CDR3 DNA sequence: TGTGCCAGCAGCCACGACAGGGCCATTGGGACCCAGTACTTC. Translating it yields CASSHDRAIGTQYF.